The source of this T cell receptor beta chain is a study of cytomegalovirus exposure and HLA in healthy donors. Overall study findings and caveats: Excluded were some V segments that proved indistinguishable, including TRBV6-2 and TRBV6-3. Later analysis revealed greater clonal expansion in HLA-associated TCR beta chains than in equally common others. One later analysis reportedly identified an Asian-associated ancestry cluster that showed fewer N-insertions than the roughly 600-donor mean.

With 60 Vbeta and 13 Jbeta primers, the PCR was carried out. TCRdb keeps only in-frame clones here, not all; method: immunoSEQ multiplex PCR. This sample has roughly 150,000 clones; about two thirds occur once, and the top ten carry roughly 4.7%. The germline CDR1 and CDR2 sequences are SGHTS and YDEGEE. This CDR3 is 18 amino acids long. The J segment lost 3 bases and the V segment lost 4 bases, leaving 11 bases of the junction unmatched. In its sample, this clone was seen a few times. Its cognate antigen is unknown. The receptor's source is a man in his sixties in good health and CMV-seronegative. Sequenced material: PBMCs. The gene calls are TRBV5-8 and TRBJ2-3; 13 nucleotides align to TRBD2. In DNA, the CDR3 is TGTGCCAGCAGCCTGAGGGGACTAGCGGGACTGCGGACAGATACGCAGTATTTT. Translating it yields CASSLRGLAGLRTDTQYF.